These 7 T cell receptor beta chains share one sample of origin, sequenced in a study of Graves' ophthalmopathy and Graves' hyperthyroidism. The authors amplified TCR beta CDR3 regions, and they did so from RNA transcripts for repertoire sequencing. Investigators did first-round RT-PCR with HTBI primers, then second-round multiplex PCR. MiXCR was run by TCRdb on the multiplex PCR reads, yielding one entry per CDR3 protein. In the table there are hundreds of thousands of distinct CDR3 sequences, over 13% of which are singletons. Input material: blood. These receptors all come from a woman aged 30 to 39 with Graves' ophthalmopathy.

This clonotype was seen ten or more times. The chain recombines TRBV30 with TRBJ2-2, with D tentatively TRBD1 (6 bases). The ends were cut back, 7 bases at V and 4 bases at J, with 13 bases in the middle. This CDR3 is built from 13 residues. Germline V gives CDR1 GTSNPN, CDR2 SVGIG (reference sequence). The CDR3 reads CASDLQGTGELFF. In nucleotides, the CDR3 is TGTGCCTCAGACTTACAGGGCACCGGGGAGCTGTTTTTT.

This clonotype was counted ten times or more. The chain links TRBV2 to TRBJ2-5, with 8 bases lining up with TRBD1. After removal of 3 bases from V and 5 bases from J, the junction contained 5 bases not matched to a gene. This CDR3 comprises 14 residues. Germline CDR1 SNHLY, CDR2 FYNNEI. Written as DNA, the CDR3 is TGTGCCAGCAGTGACGACAGGGGTCCCGAGACCCAGTACTTC. Protein sequence: CASSDDRGPETQYF.

J is TRBJ2-7 and V is TRBV12-3 or TRBV12-4; 11 bases agree with TRBD1. Losses at the gene ends were 8 bases for V and 0 bases for J; bases not matched to a gene: 9. The CDR3 totals 16 residues. CDR3 DNA: TGTGCCAGCGGTGGGACAGGGGGACCCTCCTCCTACGAGCAGTACTTC. Translating gives CASGGTGGPSSYEQYF.

On this clonotype itself: A much larger clone is a single base away; this may be a read error. Because the CDR3 is missing its conserved closing phenylalanine or tryptophan, this is likely a read error. V gene TRBV18 combines with J gene TRBJ1-1; D call uncertain. The germline CDR1 and CDR2 sequences are KGHSH and LQKENI. There are 14 residues in the CDR3. Trimming stripped 3 bases from V and 8 bases from J, with 16 bases between. In DNA form, the CDR3 reads TGTGCCAGCTCACCGTTTGCAGCCCCTTACGAAGCTTTCTTG. Translating it yields CASSPFAAPYEAFL.

This clonotype was seen ten or more times. The V and J genes are TRBV11-2 and TRBJ1-5, with TRBD1 identical over 7 bases. Germline V CDR1 and CDR2: SGHAT, FQNNGV. The junction had 4 bases not matched to a gene; V was cut back by 5 bases and J by 3 bases. The CDR3 contains 14 residues. The CDR3 loop is CASSKDRVNQPQHF. As DNA, the CDR3 is TGTGCCAGCAGCAAAGACAGGGTCAATCAGCCCCAGCATTTT.

At least ten counts were recorded for this clonotype. The chain has TRBV6-1 and TRBJ1-1; D is unresolved. Germline values: CDR1 MNHNS, CDR2 SASEGT. CDR3 length: 16 amino acids. Deletions cut 2 bases from V and 6 bases from J, with 19 bases between. The CDR3 region is CASSERWSGVEAEAFF. CDR3 nucleotide sequence: TGTGCCAGCAGTGAAAGGTGGTCAGGCGTGGAGGCTGAAGCTTTCTTT.

This clonotype has a handful of counts. The rearrangement links TRBV12-3 or TRBV12-4 to TRBJ1-6; no clear D. Trimming pared 5 bases from V and 4 bases from J, leaving 9 bases between. CDR3 length: 14 amino acids. CDR3 sequence: CASSPASYNSPLHF. For the CDR3, the DNA is TGTGCCAGCAGTCCGGCCAGTTATAATTCACCCCTCCACTTT.